This is a list of T cell receptor beta chains from one sample in a study of cytomegalovirus exposure and HLA in healthy donors. Produced via immunoSEQ multiplex PCR; TCRdb's table is partial and in-frame only. Of some 170,000 clones in the sample, approximately 87% were seen once. The sequencing sample was made of PBMCs. The receptor set was obtained from a young woman in good health and CMV-seronegative. Both conserved end residues are part of each CDR3. D genes are given only for firm matches. Rows may omit the clone size; those that give it use once, few, many or a size class.

.	TRBV4-2	TRBJ2-7	.	TGTGCCAGCAGCCAATCAGGACAAACCTACGAGCAGTACTTC	CASSQSGQTYEQYF
TRBD2	TRBV5-6	TRBJ2-1	.	TGTGCCAGCAGCTTGCCACTAGCGGGGAATGAGCAGTTCTTC	CASSLPLAGNEQFF
.	TRBV7-3	TRBJ2-3	.	TGTGCCAGCAGCACGGACACAGCAGATACGCAGTATTTT	CASSTDTADTQYF
.	TRBV29-1	TRBJ2-7	.	TGCAGCGCCCACCGGAACTACGAGCAGTACTTC	CSAHRNYEQYF
.	TRBV19	TRBJ1-5	.	TGTGCCAGTAGTTGGTATCGCGGTGGGTATAGCAATCAGCCCCAGCATTTT	CASSWYRGGYSNQPQHF
.	TRBV18	TRBJ1-1	.	TGTGCCAGCTCACATGGCAGCACTGAAGCTTTCTTT	CASSHGSTEAFF
TRBD2	TRBV28	TRBJ2-7	.	TGTGCCAGCAGTTTGTTTGGGGGTAGCGGGAGAATTAACGAGCAGTACTTC	CASSLFGGSGRINEQYF
TRBD2	TRBV15	TRBJ2-7	.	TGTGCCACCACCCCTAGCGGATCCTACGAGCAGTACTTC	CATTPSGSYEQYF
.	TRBV6-1	TRBJ2-1	.	TGTGCCAGCAGTGAAGCGGATTGGTACCTTCAGGACAATGAGCAGTTCTTC	CASSEADWYLQDNEQFF
.	TRBV4-3	TRBJ1-3	few	TGCGCCAGCAGCCAAGATCGGGCCTCTGGAAACACCATATATTTT	CASSQDRASGNTIYF
TRBD1	TRBV12-5	TRBJ2-2	.	TGTGCTAGTGGTACCGGGACAGGGGCATCCGGGGAGCTGTTTTTT	CASGTGTGASGELFF
.	TRBV5-1	TRBJ1-1	once	TGCGCCAGCAGCTTCAGGGGCGCAGGAGGCACTGAAGCTTTCTTT	CASSFRGAGGTEAFF
TRBD2	TRBV27	TRBJ2-5	.	TGTGCCAGCAGTTTAGGGACTAGCGGGAGGGAGACCCAGTACTTC	CASSLGTSGRETQYF
.	TRBV11-2	TRBJ1-2	.	TGTGCCAGCAGCTTATCAGTGAATGGCTACACCTTC	CASSLSVNGYTF
.	TRBV6-1	TRBJ2-7	.	TGTGCCAGCAGTGAATGGGGATGGGAGCAGTACTTC	CASSEWGWEQYF
TRBD1	TRBV27	TRBJ2-7	.	TGTGCCAGCAGTTTTATTACCCTCCAGGGGGCCCACGAGCAGTACTTC	CASSFITLQGAHEQYF
.	TRBV4-3	TRBJ1-3	.	TGCGCCAGCAGCCAAGAGCGCGGGACAAGGCGAAACACCATATATTTT	CASSQERGTRRNTIYF
.	TRBV4-2	TRBJ1-2	.	TGTGCCAGCAGCCAAGAGGGATACAGGGTTGGCTATGGCTACACCTTC	CASSQEGYRVGYGYTF
.	TRBV5-1	TRBJ2-3	.	TGCGCCAGCAGCGACACAGGTTGGGGGGATACGCAGTATTTT	CASSDTGWGDTQYF
.	TRBV29-1	TRBJ1-2	once	TGCAGCGTTGAAAGGACACCCCATAGCTATGGCTACACCTTC	CSVERTPHSYGYTF
.	TRBV9	TRBJ1-4	few	TGTGCCAGCAGCGTCGAACCGGATGAAAAACTGTTTTTT	CASSVEPDEKLFF
TRBD1	TRBV4-1	TRBJ2-7	.	TGCGCCAGCAGCCCCGGGACAGGGCCAACCTACGAGCAGTACTTC	CASSPGTGPTYEQYF
.	TRBV5-1	TRBJ2-4	.	TGCGCCAGCAGCTTGGCGCAAGGGGAGTTTATTCAGTACTTC	CASSLAQGEFIQYF
.	TRBV4-3	TRBJ1-6	.	TGCGCCAGCAGCCGAGGAACCGGACAGTATAATTCACCCCTCCACTTT	CASSRGTGQYNSPLHF
.	TRBV28	TRBJ2-7	once	TGTGCCAGCAGCCCGCGGGTGGGGGCCCTAGCCTACGAGCAGTACTTC	CASSPRVGALAYEQYF
.	TRBV19	TRBJ2-1	once	TGTGCCAGTAGTATGGGCGGCAGGGGTAGGAGTAGTGGCAATGAGCAGTTCTTC	CASSMGGRGRSSGNEQFF
.	TRBV13	TRBJ1-1	once	TGTGCCAGCAACCTGACCCCGGGGGGCACTGAAGCTTTCTTT	CASNLTPGGTEAFF
.	TRBV4-3	TRBJ2-2	.	TGCGCCAGCAGCCAAGAACACAGAGGCGCCGGGGAGCTGTTTTTT	CASSQEHRGAGELFF
.	TRBV7-2	TRBJ1-2	.	TGTGCCAGCAGCTTAGATACAGGGAGGAACTATGGCTACACCTTC	CASSLDTGRNYGYTF
.	TRBV19	TRBJ2-3	.	TGTGCCAGTAGGTTCACCTCTAGCACAGATACGCAGTATTTT	CASRFTSSTDTQYF
.	TRBV7-8	TRBJ2-2	.	TGTGCCAGCAGCCTTGTTAATGGGGTGTCCGGGGAGCTGTTTTTT	CASSLVNGVSGELFF
.	TRBV13	TRBJ2-7	.	TGTGCCAGCAGCTTAGGGGGTCGAGCGTCCACCTTACGCGAGCAGTACTTC	CASSLGGRASTLREQYF
TRBD2	TRBV9	TRBJ2-1	.	TGTGCCAGCAGCACAACTCGTCTAGCGGGAGGGTACAATGAGCAGTTCTTC	CASSTTRLAGGYNEQFF
.	TRBV6-1	TRBJ2-7	.	TGTGCCAGCAGCCAATCGGCAGAAGGCTACGAGCAGTACTTC	CASSQSAEGYEQYF
TRBD1	TRBV28	TRBJ2-7	once	TGTGCCAGCAGCGAACGGACAGGGCACTCCTACGAGCAGTACTTC	CASSERTGHSYEQYF
.	TRBV11-2	TRBJ2-7	.	TGTGCCAGCAGCCCATCGCAGACGGCCTACGAGCAGTACTTC	CASSPSQTAYEQYF
.	TRBV19	TRBJ1-5	.	TGTGCCAGTGGACGGGGGGGAGGCGGTCAGCCCCAGCATTTT	CASGRGGGGQPQHF
.	TRBV28	TRBJ2-6	.	TGTGCCAGCAGTTTATCTTTCTCTGGGGCCAACGTCCTGACTTTC	CASSLSFSGANVLTF
TRBD1	TRBV10-3	TRBJ1-5	.	TGTGCCATCAGTGAGCCGGACAGGGGAAATCAGCCCCAGCATTTT	CAISEPDRGNQPQHF
.	TRBV6-5	TRBJ1-1	.	TGTGCCAGCAGCAGGACAGATCTAGGGCGGACTGAAGCTTTCTTT	CASSRTDLGRTEAFF
TRBD2	TRBV29-1	TRBJ2-7	once	TGCAGCGTTGAAGAAGGGAGGGGCGAGCAGTACTTC	CSVEEGRGEQYF
.	TRBV7-8	TRBJ2-3	.	TGTGCCAGCAGCGTCCACATAGCCTCTAGCACAGATACGCAGTATTTT	CASSVHIASSTDTQYF
.	TRBV28	TRBJ1-5	many	TGTGCCAGCAGTCTGGGGGGTAGCAATCAGCCCCAGCATTTT	CASSLGGSNQPQHF
.	TRBV4-3	TRBJ2-1	.	TGCGCCAGCAGCCAATTCCCAGCTTCGAGCTCCTACAATGAGCAGTTCTTC	CASSQFPASSSYNEQFF
TRBD1	TRBV30	TRBJ2-2	once	TGTGCCTGGAGTCTCGAGGGGGCCACCGGGGAGCTGTTTTTT	CAWSLEGATGELFF
.	TRBV12-5	TRBJ2-2	few	TGTGCTAGTGGTTTGAGGGACGGCACCGGGGAGCTGTTTTTT	CASGLRDGTGELFF
TRBD1	TRBV2	TRBJ1-3	.	TGTGCCAGCAGTGGGTACAGGGGATTTGGAAACACCATATATTTT	CASSGYRGFGNTIYF
.	TRBV20-1	TRBJ1-2	once	TGCAGTGCTGGGACTGCCGGCTACACCTTC	CSAGTAGYTF
.	TRBV5-4	TRBJ2-7	.	TGTGCCAGCAGCTTGAGAGGGTATCGCTACGAGCAGTACTTC	CASSLRGYRYEQYF
.	TRBV7-8	TRBJ1-1	.	TGTGCCAGTACGCGGGGGTTGGGGGCTGAAGCTTTCTTT	CASTRGLGAEAFF